This TCR beta chain was sequenced in a study of cytomegalovirus exposure and HLA in healthy donors. Losses at the gene ends were 4 bases for V and 4 bases for J; bases not matched to a gene: 7. The CDR3 length is 16 residues. Per germline, CDR1 MGHRA and CDR2 YSYEKL. The PCR contained 60 Vbeta and 13 Jbeta primers. Profiled with immunoSEQ multiplex PCR; TCRdb holds only in-frame clones, not every one. The data show around 110,000 clones, roughly 9% seen once. Study results and caveats: A list of 164 TCR beta chains associated with cytomegalovirus was given.

This clone was counted a few times. Antigen unknown. This chain links TRBV4-1 with TRBJ2-6; 7 positions agree with TRBD1. The TCR comes from a man aged 25 to 40 in good health and CMV-seronegative. Sequences were obtained from PBMCs. The CDR3 DNA is TGCGCCAGCAGCCCCCTGAGGGGGCGAGGGGCCAACGTCCTGACTTTC. This gives the protein CASSPLRGRGANVLTF.